The sequence of this TCR beta chain was determined in a study of blood T cells in healthy people across ages. This clonotype was seen only a few times. Primed by a sample-barcoded 5' primer and a J-beta primer mix, a second PCR proceeded for 7 to 11 cycles. One entry per CDR3 protein, called by TCRdb with MiXCR from the 5' RACE reads. The sample has 800,000 or so distinct CDR3 sequences; around 25% are singletons. This same sample was also taken into another study, of T cells of mothers and their children.

This sequence was found in a boy younger than 18 in good health. The material sequenced was blood.

CDR3 DNA sequence: TGTGCCAGCAGTTACTCCCGGGACATGCAAGCGGGTAGGGGTAGCAATCAGCCCCAGCATTTT. The encoded protein is CASSYSRDMQAGRGSNQPQHF. V gene TRBV6-2 or TRBV6-3 combines with J gene TRBJ1-5; tentatively, D is TRBD1 (6 bases). The CDR3 contains 21 residues. The germline V and J ends were trimmed by 0 bases and 0 bases, with 24 bases remaining between them. Germline CDR1 and CDR2: MNHEY and SVGEGT.